This T cell receptor (beta chain) was observed in a study of cytomegalovirus exposure and HLA in healthy donors. Overall study context: There were about 85 million unique TCRs (from HLA-typed donors) in an early data release.

V lost 5 bases to trimming and J lost 2 bases, with 12 bases between them. Germline assignment: CDR1 LNHDA and CDR2 SQIVND (reference sequence). The CDR3 totals 14 residues. PCR was performed using 60 Vbeta and 13 Jbeta primers. Libraries were prepared by immunoSEQ multiplex PCR; TCRdb keeps only in-frame clonotypes and omits some of them. The data contain tens of thousands of clones, around three quarters of them seen just once; the ten biggest clones take up around 6.3%. Unrecorded immune exposure was likely among donors, who were nominally healthy when sampled. Whole-study findings and limits: Previous analysis showed most TCR beta V segments were productive about 90% or about 30% of the time. Researchers left out some V segments, among them TRBV6-2 and TRBV6-3, as indistinguishable.

A note on this clone: The antigen is undetermined.

The chain combines TRBV19 with TRBJ1-1, with D perhaps matching TRBD1 (6 bases). The source material was PBMCs. The sequence derives from a man aged 45-65 years in good health and CMV-seronegative. The CDR3 DNA sequence: TGTGCCAGTAGTCGGACAGAGAGAAACACTGAAGCTTTCTTT. Its protein is CASSRTERNTEAFF.